This TCR beta chain was identified during a study of blood T cell repertoires in COVID-19. Across the study: Samples taken during acute and convalescent COVID-19 were collected in the United States, Italy and Spain. Sample material is recorded as cDNA or gDNA derived from T cells, B-cell-depleted T cells, or PBMCs.

Study processing details: Nucleated cell counts were estimated from reference gene primer amplification. Profiled with immunoSEQ multiplex PCR; TCRdb holds only in-frame clones, not every one. The V and J calls and clone size were taken over from that table, and D and trimming were inferred from the DNA. The sample yields nearly 400,000 clones, roughly nine tenths seen once. Each participant's cohort was designated according to participant-reported clinical history. This sequence was found in a woman aged 25 to 39 who had recovered from COVID-19. The sample taken for sequencing was PBMCs or T cells enriched from blood (not recorded which).

CDR3 sequence reads: CASSLWGGEAFF. CDR3 nucleotides: TGTGCCAGCAGCCTTTGGGGAGGTGAAGCTTTCTTT. V usage is TRBV12-3 or TRBV12-4 and J usage is TRBJ1-1; no clear D. This CDR3 has 12 amino acids. The germline V and J ends were trimmed by 6 bases and 7 bases, with 12 bases remaining between them.